The entry below gives a single T cell receptor (beta chain) sequence along with its context. Its antigen is currently not known. Base quality data are lacking; no much larger clone is found one base away. The cohort was made up of 666 healthy bone marrow donors. All cohort members were sampled while nominally healthy, although unrecorded immune exposures were likely present. The donor tested CMV seropositive and was one of the 289 seropositive cohort members. A peripheral blood sample was collected from each donor, and TCR beta sequencing was performed on peripheral blood mononuclear cells. The Qiagen DNeasy Blood Extraction Kit was used to extract genomic DNA from the blood cell samples. The library was obtained by the immunoSEQ multiplex PCR assay. For the multiplex PCR, a mixture combining 60 forward primers for TCR Vbeta segments and 13 reverse primers for TCR Jbeta segments was used. A multiplex PCR assay on genomic DNA amplified the CDR3 region of rearranged TCR beta genes. Amplified TCR beta libraries were sequenced as 87-base-pair reads on the Illumina HiSeq System. The source study handled its data this way. A later analysis counted approximately 76 million unique TCR beta chains across the 640 or so repertoires, and around 9.9 million of these chains were shared by at least two donors. A nearest-neighbor algorithm error-corrected the raw reads and collapsed the reads into unique sequences, merging closely related sequences to remove PCR and sequencing errors. CDR3 sequences were aligned to IMGT reference sequences to assign V, D and J gene segments. For a sequence to be retained, a match of at least six nucleotides was required to both a V gene segment and a J gene segment. Rearrangements were called productive when the CDR3 lacked stop codons and stayed in frame with V and J; all others were non-productive. CDR3 was defined according to IMGT convention as the region running from the second conserved V-encoded cysteine to the conserved J-encoded phenylalanine. The earlier analysis of about 640 of the donors excluded any sequence lacking an unambiguous match to a single V gene segment. In an earlier analysis of 587 of the donors, V segments were called functional above 56.7% productive rearrangements and were called segregating when the between-donor standard deviation exceeded 5%. A statistical classification framework was built to diagnose cytomegalovirus status from the catalog of TCR beta chain sequences. A later analysis assigned V and J genes by comparing TCR nucleotide sequences with IMGT/GENE-DB human TR gene sequences. The TCRdist pipeline was used in a later analysis to assign CDR3 sequences and most-parsimonious VDJ recombination scenarios. In a later analysis, each TCR beta chain was defined by its CDR3 amino acid sequence together with its V-gene family, and reads lacking a unique V-gene family were excluded. A later analysis removed 600 or so highly shared, low-generation-probability nucleotide sequences to deal with suspected cross-contamination and a sequencing artifact. In a later analysis, a clonal expansion index was calculated for each public chain from normalized within-repertoire ranks of inferred template counts. A later analysis computed generation probabilities with a VDJ recombination model fitted to out-of-frame rearrangements, and checked the results against IGoR. In a later analysis, hypergeometric tests were used to score TCR-TCR, TCR-HLA and TCR-CMV co-occurrence, with a repertoire-size bias correction applied to TCR pairs. In a later analysis, false discovery rates were estimated by permuting HLA or CMV assignments 20 times. In a later analysis, co-occurring TCRs were grouped using DBSCAN, with TCRdist sequence similarity added in when clustering inside HLA-allele-positive subsets. Repertoires with fewer than 30,000 or more than 120,000 public chains were left out of co-occurrence clustering, as were about five repertoires with anomalous nucleotide sharing. TCRdb mirrors the immuneACCESS table, restricted to in-frame sequences. Some clones are absent from its copies; in checked studies, under half trace to an unresolved V gene, and the reason for the others is unknown. The V and J calls and clone size are taken from that table; D and trimming were inferred from the DNA. The sample table records 200,000 or so clones; around 83% of these occur just once. Approximately 6.5% of the sample comes from the top ten.

The data stem from a study of cytomegalovirus exposure and HLA in healthy donors (dated by TCRdb to the late 2010s). Looking at the study overall: An earlier analysis of approximately 590 of the donors reported roughly 300 Gb of sequence data and around 120 million unique TCR beta sequences from 150 million to 200 million T cells. The study was designed to test whether signatures of past pathogen exposure could be identified by cataloging public T cell receptors. To predict cytomegalovirus infection status, the study brought together high-throughput TCR immunosequencing, statistical association of individual TCRs with disease status, and machine learning. Using immunosequencing, the study profiled T cell repertoires from 550 to 750 subjects and related those repertoires to cytomegalovirus serostatus. Roughly 5 DR-DQ haplotypes were handled as single units for association and clustering because linkage in the cohort was strong. Every repertoire in the discovery cohort had been generated on one and the same sequencing platform. Approximately 300 gigabases of sequencing data and approximately 91 million unique TCR sequences made up an early release that covered some 640 HLA-typed donors. Class I and class II HLA loci were covered by the typing at four-digit resolution. The number of donors typed differed by locus, with 629-630 for A, B, C, DRB1 and DQB1, around 520 for DQA1, over 600 for DPA1, and roughly 450 for DPB1. Besides the first cohort of 550 to 750 subjects, a separate validation cohort made up of roughly 120 different subjects was used. The later analysis used no new phenotypic data to find candidate immune exposures, relying instead on TCR beta sequences and their occurrence across donors. A later analysis re-examined previously published TCR beta repertoires from more than 550 donors and added high-resolution HLA genotyping to investigate patterns of TCR occurrence. To decide whether each TCR beta V gene segment behaved as functional or pseudogenic, an earlier analysis of 587 of the donors relied on high-throughput TCR beta sequencing. Of the 300 to 450 genotyped donors, roughly 85% fell in the genetic ancestry cluster associated with self-reported Caucasian donors. Alongside the repertoire data, information on donor age, sex, ethnicity and CMV serostatus was compiled. A later genetic analysis used genome-wide SNP genotypes for about 55% of the 666 donors, treating that subset as a discovery cohort. Across under 500 genotyped donors of the cohort, an average of approximately 240,000 unique TCR beta nucleotide sequences per donor were sequenced, and 15% to 20% of those sequences were non-productive.

General conclusions and limits of the study: A cluster of highly shared sequence variants was judged likely to be a technical artifact of the sequencing pipeline. A further reported finding was that TCR beta sequences accurately predicted the HLA-A and HLA-B alleles for most subjects in the first cohort. Most TCR sequences were seen in very few donors, while some public TCRs were found in many individuals. Several of the top co-occurrence clusters appeared to be linked to parvovirus B19, influenza, CMV and Epstein-Barr virus, according to a later analysis. Strong co-occurrence of HLA alleles, especially DR and DQ, made assigning TCR associations to individual alleles difficult. A later genetic analysis reported fewer N-insertions in productive TCRs among donors in an Asian-associated ancestry cluster than the roughly 670-donor mean. Sequencing depth was assumed to be roughly uniform across donors in the presence/absence analyses, though that assumption may not hold. Linkage disequilibrium might explain the correlated functional status among segregating V segments, but an unknown experimental factor could not be excluded. According to a later analysis, TCR association rates differed among HLA loci, with DRB1 alleles showing the most associated TCRs and HLA-C alleles showing the fewest. In the study, approximately 160 TCR beta chains were listed as associated with cytomegalovirus. Immune exposure information for the cohort was limited to CMV serostatus. A later analysis associated about 16,000 TCR beta sequences with specific HLA alleles at a false discovery rate of 0.05. Because counts were too low, roughly 17 rarely observed V segments, including chromosome 9 orphons, were left out of the earlier analysis of approximately 500 of the donors. In a later analysis, most CMV-associated TCR beta chains were found to appear HLA-restricted, with HLA associations seemingly driven largely by CMV exposure. Because HLA typing was missing for some donors at each locus, association tests included only the typed subset. The cohort was sequenced for TCR beta chains only, and without alpha or paired-chain data the features that could be detected were limited. An earlier analysis of approximately 530 of the donors showed that most TCR beta V segments appeared in productive rearrangements either about 87% or about 30% of the time, which broadly matched IMGT annotations. Compared with equally common non-associated chains, HLA-associated TCR beta chains in a later analysis were more clonally expanded and had lower generation probabilities. The authors suggested that the approach could potentially be extended to other disease states and immunological phenotypes. Cytomegalovirus status was reported to be diagnosed by the classifier with high specificity and sensitivity in both the original and validation cohorts. In vitro tests confirmed that three of the cytomegalovirus-associated TCR beta chains recognize cytomegalovirus antigens. An association between a missense DCLRE1C variant and V-gene and J-gene trimming of TCR beta chains was found in a later genetic analysis and replicated in an independent cohort.

This receptor was obtained from a woman between 50 and 59 years old in good health and CMV-seropositive. The sample comprised PBMCs.

The DNA reads as follows: TGTGCCAGCAGCCCCATCGGGGCTAACTATGGCTACACCTTC. This translates into CASSPIGANYGYTF. The rearranged chain carries TRBV11-2 and TRBJ1-2; too little of a D gene remains to name it. Measured from the cysteine to the phenylalanine, the CDR3 is 14 residues long. The entry retains the CDR3 DNA only, 42 bases that are in frame from base 1. For CDR1 and CDR2, the germline V gene lists SGHAT and FQNNGV. The germline ends are 10 bases apart after V is trimmed by 5 bases and J by 0 bases.